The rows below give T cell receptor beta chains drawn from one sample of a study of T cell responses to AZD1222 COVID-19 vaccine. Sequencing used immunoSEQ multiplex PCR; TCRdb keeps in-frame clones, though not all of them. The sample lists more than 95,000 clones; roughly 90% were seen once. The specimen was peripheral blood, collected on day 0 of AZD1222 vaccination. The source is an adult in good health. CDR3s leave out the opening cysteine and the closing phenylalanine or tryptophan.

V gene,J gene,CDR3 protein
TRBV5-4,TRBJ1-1,ASSPRGGERSEAF
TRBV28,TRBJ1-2,ASSFPVGIYT
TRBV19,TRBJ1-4,ASSIGVNEKLF
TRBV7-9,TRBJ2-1,ASNDPTYNEQF
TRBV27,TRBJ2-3,ASSLLWRAGVSTDTQY
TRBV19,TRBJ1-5,ASSRNSGSGALQPQH
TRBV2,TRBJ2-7,ASSPPFYEQY
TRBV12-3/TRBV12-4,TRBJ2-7,ASSPGDYEQY
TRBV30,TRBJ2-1,AWSARTSGGQF
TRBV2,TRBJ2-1,ASGLAGGSAYNEQF
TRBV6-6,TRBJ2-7,ASSYLGVTGEQY
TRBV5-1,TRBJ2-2,ASRKTDLNTGELF
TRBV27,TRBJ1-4,ASRVPGQGDEKLF
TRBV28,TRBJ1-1,ASSPPGQGYHLNTEAF
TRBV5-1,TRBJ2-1,ASSRLTGATDNEQF
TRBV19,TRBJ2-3,ASSQPDRGITDTQY
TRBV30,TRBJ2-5,AWSSTGGLETQY
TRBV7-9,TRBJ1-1,ASSLGQTFTEAF
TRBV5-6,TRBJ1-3,ASSHGTYSGNTIY
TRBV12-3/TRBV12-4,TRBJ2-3,ASSVDGGDTQY
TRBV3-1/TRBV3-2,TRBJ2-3,ASSQGLAQY
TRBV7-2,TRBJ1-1,ASSLVGGRVSEAF
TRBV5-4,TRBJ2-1,ASSLEGEQF
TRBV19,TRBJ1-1,ASSPGAFEEAF
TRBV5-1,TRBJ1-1,ASSYGQELNTEAF
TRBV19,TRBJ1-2,ASSIIGGQGYGYT
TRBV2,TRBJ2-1,ASSRTQAGDLF
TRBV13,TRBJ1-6,ASSQRLGTGGSPLH
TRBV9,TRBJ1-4,ASSVGTGGEKLF
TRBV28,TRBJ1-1,ASCPPSGIHTEAF
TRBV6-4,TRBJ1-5,ASSDHPNQPQH
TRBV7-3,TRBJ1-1,ASSLMAGRGNEAF
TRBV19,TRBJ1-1,ASTLGGGNTEAF
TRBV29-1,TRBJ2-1,SVVGGLAGAGNEQF
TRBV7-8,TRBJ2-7,ASSSPGSGEQY
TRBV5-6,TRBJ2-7,ASSPGLATLSYEQY
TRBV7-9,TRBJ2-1,ASTRGAGYNEQF
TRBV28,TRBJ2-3,ASSSAGPTDTQY
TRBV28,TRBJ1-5,ASSSRDRADQPQH